The 19 T cell receptor beta chains given below trace back to one sample, sequenced in a study of monozygotic twins with inflammatory bowel disease. TCRdb reanalyzed the 5' RACE reads and collapses them to one entry per CDR3 protein, without DNA. The specimen's table records approximately 400,000 distinct CDR3 sequences. Sequences were obtained from blood. The source of these receptors is a human donor with ulcerative colitis or Crohn's disease, or a healthy co-twin of an affected twin (not recorded which).

This sequence joins TRBV12-3 or TRBV12-4 and TRBJ2-7; TCRdb proposes TRBD1, but this gene call is untestable without DNA. The CDR3 sequence is 13 residues long. The CDR3 region is CASSYPKGYEQYF.

This chain's CDR3 is CACSEGTEAFF. The chain carries TRBV30 and TRBJ1-1. This CDR3 comprises 11 residues. The germline CDR1 and CDR2 sequences are GTSNPN and SVGIG (reference sequence).

The chain uses TRBV19 and TRBJ1-4; lacking DNA, the TRBD1 call made by TCRdb goes unchecked. The CDR3 is 13 amino acids. Germline-derived CDR1 and CDR2 are LNHDA and SQIVND (reference sequence). The CDR3 sequence: CASNPGANEKLFF. Looking up the rest from reference TRBV19 and TRBJ1-4 gives the full variable domain: DGGITQSPKYLFRKEGQNVTLSCEQNLNHDAMYWYRQDPGQGLRLIYYSQIVNDFQKGDIAEGYSVSREKKESFPLTVTSAQKNPTAFYLCASNPGANEKLFFGSGTQLSVL.

This chain connects TRBV7-9 to TRBJ1-2; the TCRdb call, TRBD1, lacks DNA for checking. CDR1 SEHNR and CDR2 FQNEAQ come from the germline V gene (reference sequence). CDR3 length: 12 amino acids. The CDR3 sequence is CASSLGQGSYTF.

The chain employs TRBV6-4 and TRBJ2-3; TCRdb's assignment of TRBD1 cannot be checked, as there is no DNA. CDR3 size: 14 residues. Per the germline V gene, CDR1 is MRHNA and CDR2 is SNTAGT. The CDR3 spells CASSEWGGLDTQYF.

The chain carries TRBV30 and TRBJ1-4; TCRdb's D call, TRBD1, is unchecked because there is no DNA. CDR1 and CDR2 (germline): GTSNPN, SVGIG (reference sequence). This CDR3 has 13 amino acids. The CDR3: CASLGGSNEKLFF.

V is TRBV7-9 and J is TRBJ2-5; TCRdb's assignment of TRBD1 cannot be checked, as there is no DNA. The length of the CDR3 is 14 residues. CDR1 is SEHNR and CDR2 is FQNEAQ in the germline V gene (reference sequence). The CDR3 reads CASSSGRTQETQYF.

The chain couples TRBV10-3 to TRBJ2-1; TCRdb's D call of TRBD1 is untestable without DNA. Germline CDR1 is ENHRY and CDR2 is SYGVKD. The CDR3 runs 14 residues. CDR3 region: CAISDQRQGTPQFF.

V usage is TRBV4-3 and J usage is TRBJ1-4; TCRdb lists TRBD1, though no DNA is available to test this call. In germline, CDR1 is LGHNA, CDR2 YSLEER. The CDR3 extends over 17 amino acids. CDR3 in amino acids: CASSQERGRSLGEKLFF.

The genes are TRBV10-3 and TRBJ2-2; TCRdb designates TRBD1, a call that cannot be tested without DNA. From germline, CDR1 is ENHRY and CDR2 SYGVKD. This CDR3 has 15 amino acids. The CDR3 loop is CAISEDRRNTGELFF.

This chain connects TRBV5-5 to TRBJ1-4; TCRdb indicates TRBD1, and absent DNA this call remains unverified. The germline V gene encodes CDR1 SGHKS and CDR2 YYEKEE (reference sequence). This CDR3 has 13 amino acids. CDR3 residues: CASSVRVSEKLFF. Based on the CDR3 plus reference TRBV5-5 and TRBJ1-4, the full variable domain is DAGVTQSPTHLIKTRGQQVTLRCSPISGHKSVSWYQQVLGQGPQFIFQYYEKEERGRGNFPDRFSARQFPNYSSELNVNALLLGDSALYLCASSVRVSEKLFFGSGTQLSVL.

The genes are TRBV12-3 or TRBV12-4 and TRBJ2-2; TCRdb lists TRBD1, though no DNA is available to test this call. The CDR3 loop spans 15 amino acids. This chain's CDR3 is CASRLSAGHTGELFF.

The genes are TRBV12-3 or TRBV12-4 and TRBJ2-7; absent DNA, TCRdb's TRBD1 call cannot be checked. The CDR3 loop spans 16 amino acids. The CDR3 sequence: CASSSRQPGDSYEQYF.

This sequence joins TRBV28 and TRBJ2-1; without DNA, the TCRdb call of TRBD1 cannot be checked. The CDR3 runs to 15 residues. Germline values: CDR1 MDHEN, CDR2 SYDVKM. This chain's CDR3 is CASRQRQVPYNEQFF.

The chain uses TRBV7-6 and TRBJ2-5. The CDR3 covers 13 residues. CDR1 and CDR2 (germline): SGHVS, FNYEAQ. CDR3 in amino acids: CASSPSAPETQYF.

The chain recombines TRBV2 with TRBJ1-2. The CDR3 runs to 15 residues. CDR1 and CDR2 (germline): SNHLY, FYNNEI. CDR3 in amino acids: CASREGLEINYGYTF.

CDR3 sequence reads: CASSLAGGKRDTQYF. This chain joins TRBV7-9 and TRBJ2-3; as DNA is missing, the TRBD1 call by TCRdb cannot be tested. This CDR3 region has 15 residues. Germline assignment: CDR1 SEHNR and CDR2 FQNEAQ (reference sequence).

The chain employs TRBV20-1 and TRBJ2-1; absent DNA, TCRdb's TRBD2 call cannot be checked. CDR1 DFQATT and CDR2 SNEGSKA come from the germline V gene (reference sequence). The CDR3 contains 14 residues. The chain's CDR3 is CSARLAGTDNEQFF.

The V and J genes are TRBV10-3 and TRBJ2-7; no DNA is available, so the TRBD1 call from TCRdb remains unchecked. Germline V gene data show CDR1 as ENHRY and CDR2 as SYGVKD. CDR3 length: 14 residues. This CDR3 reads CAISVPGRGYEQYF.